What follows are 15 T cell receptor beta chains derived from one specimen sequenced in a study of OX40 agonist ivuxolimab in advanced cancers. The data were produced by immunoSEQ multiplex PCR, yet TCRdb's version contains in-frame clones alone and is incomplete. The table shows 76,000 or so clones, with 85% to 90% occurring only once. Sequencing was performed on CD4+ or CD8+ T cells sorted from blood, taken in a trial of the OX40 agonist ivuxolimab. These receptors all come from an adult with an advanced solid tumor such as melanoma, head and neck, liver or kidney cancer.

The rearrangement joins TRBV19 to TRBJ2-5, with D possibly being TRBD2 (5 bases). Germline V gives CDR1 LNHDA, CDR2 SQIVND (reference sequence). The CDR3 runs 14 residues. Trimming cost V 1 base and J 5 bases, with 11 bases left between them. The CDR3 reads CASSIGRGRETQYF. The CDR3 DNA sequence: TGTGCCAGTAGTATAGGTCGGGGAAGGGAGACCCAGTACTTC.

The V call is TRBV30, the J call TRBJ1-1; 9 bases map to TRBD1. Unmatched junction bases numbered 6, after V lost 1 base and J lost 0 bases. The CDR3 length is 16 residues. Germline V gives CDR1 GTSNPN, CDR2 SVGIG (reference sequence). The CDR3 protein is CAWSDRQGVMNTEAFF. CDR3 DNA sequence: TGTGCCTGGAGTGATCGACAGGGGGTAATGAACACTGAAGCTTTCTTT.

The V and J genes are TRBV30 and TRBJ2-1, with D perhaps given as TRBD1 or TRBD2 (6 bases each). The CDR3 has 14 amino acids. Trimming took 4 bases from V and 8 from J, leaving 18 bases between them. CDR1 is GTSNPN and CDR2 is SVGIG in the germline V gene (reference sequence). The CDR3 region is CAWMTGAGRDEQFF. The CDR3 DNA reads TGTGCCTGGATGACGGGGGCCGGACGGGATGAGCAGTTCTTC.

The chain recombines TRBV15 with TRBJ2-5; 12 nucleotides align to TRBD2. Germline CDR1 is LNHNV and CDR2 is YYDKDF (reference sequence). This CDR3 is built from 18 residues. Unmatched junction bases numbered 12, after V lost 4 bases and J lost 3 bases. The CDR3 DNA reads as TGTGCCACCAGCATAGAACCCCTAGCGGGAGGGCCGGAAGAGACCCAGTACTTC. It codes for CATSIEPLAGGPEETQYF.

The rearrangement links TRBV4-1 to TRBJ1-5, with 9 bases fitting TRBD1. The CDR3 contains 17 residues. The ends lost 3 bases at V and 2 bases at J; junction bases unmatched: 8. The V gene's germline CDR1 is MGHRA and CDR2 YSYEKL. Here the CDR3 DNA reads TGCGCCAGCAGCCAGGAACAGGGGGCGTGGGGCAATCAGCCCCAGCATTTT. Translation gives CASSQEQGAWGNQPQHF.

This chain connects TRBV7-2 to TRBJ2-7; D ambiguous. Trimming took 3 bases from V and 0 from J, leaving 18 bases between them. CDR3 length: 17 residues. Germline values: CDR1 SGHTA, CDR2 FQGNSA. The CDR3 protein is CASSFDIDLAYSYEQYF. CDR3 nucleotides: TGTGCCAGCAGCTTCGATATTGACTTGGCTTACTCCTACGAGCAGTACTTC. Using reference TRBV7-2 and TRBJ2-7 for the parts outside the CDR3, the full variable domain is GAGVSQSPSNKVTEKGKDVELRCDPISGHTALYWYRQSLGQGLEFLIYFQGNSAPDKSGLPSDRFSAERTGGSVSTLTIQRTQQEDSAVYLCASSFDIDLAYSYEQYFGPGTRLTVT.

J is TRBJ2-1 and V is TRBV27; no clear D. The germline V gene encodes CDR1 MNHEY and CDR2 SMNVEV (reference sequence). The V gene lost 3 bases and the J gene lost 2 bases, with 8 bases spanning the gap. This CDR3 is 14 amino acids long. Here the CDR3 DNA reads TGTGCCAGCAGTTTTGGTGGGGCCTACAATGAGCAGTTCTTC. Its translation: CASSFGGAYNEQFF.

V usage is TRBV18 and J usage is TRBJ1-5; no definite D call. Trimming took 5 bases from V and 4 from J, leaving 9 bases between them. CDR1 KGHSH and CDR2 LQKENI come from the germline V gene. CDR3 length: 13 amino acids. CDR3 nucleotide sequence: TGTGCCAGCTCAAGCGGTCCGAATCAGCCCCAGCATTTT. This gives the protein CASSSGPNQPQHF.

The genes are TRBV21-1 and TRBJ2-7. TRBV21-1 is shown as a pseudogene. The CDR3 contains 13 residues. The CDR3 DNA is TGTGCCAGCAGCAGGGTTTCCTCCTACGAGCAGTACTTC. Residues: CASSRVSSYEQYF.

The chain couples TRBV7-9 to TRBJ2-5; TRBD2 is a possible D gene (6 bases). CDR1 and CDR2 from the germline V gene are SEHNR and FQNEAQ (reference sequence). Deletions cut 2 bases from V and 2 bases from J, with 18 bases between. The CDR3 loop spans 17 amino acids. The CDR3 spells CASSLSRLVPFQETQYF. The CDR3 DNA is TGTGCCAGCAGCTTATCCAGACTAGTTCCTTTTCAAGAGACCCAGTACTTC.

The rearrangement uses TRBV7-6 and TRBJ2-7; D is undetermined. V gave up 4 bases and J gave up 1 base, with 8 bases separating them. Per the germline V gene, CDR1 is SGHVS and CDR2 is FNYEAQ. There are 13 residues in the CDR3. Here the CDR3 DNA reads TGTGCCAGCAGCTCGGGTATTTCCTACGAGCAGTACTTC. Translation: CASSSGISYEQYF.

The rearrangement links TRBV5-4 to TRBJ2-7; TRBD2 aligns across 10 bases. This CDR3 is 14 amino acids long. V dropped 5 bases and J dropped 4; count of bases not matched to a gene: 6. Germline CDR1 SGHNT, CDR2 YYREEE (reference sequence). CDR3 in amino acids: CASRRELAGYEQYF. The CDR3 DNA sequence: TGTGCCAGCAGACGCGAACTAGCGGGATACGAGCAGTACTTC.

This rearrangement joins TRBV6-5 to TRBJ1-1; D gene ambiguous. CDR1 MNHEY and CDR2 SVGAGI come from the germline V gene. The V end was cut by 6 bases, the J end by 12 bases, with 14 bases between. The CDR3 extends over 11 amino acids. In DNA, the CDR3 is TGTGCCAGCAGCCAGGTCGGGGTGACTTTCTTT. Protein: CASSQVGVTFF.

This rearrangement joins TRBV28 to TRBJ2-1, with 7 positions matching TRBD1. CDR3 length equals 15 residues. Trimming cost V 6 bases and J 1 base; bases outside gene matches: 6. The V gene's germline CDR1 is MDHEN and CDR2 SYDVKM. CDR3 protein: CASRSGTASYNEQFF. Here the CDR3 DNA reads TGTGCCAGCAGATCCGGGACAGCTTCCTACAATGAGCAGTTCTTC.

The genes are TRBV5-1 and TRBJ2-3; TRBD2 is a possible D gene (5 bases). CDR1 and CDR2 (germline): SGHRS, YFSETQ. V lost 9 bases to trimming and J lost 6 bases, with 23 bases between them. The CDR3 contains 15 residues. CDR3 region: CATTGTPGNYDTQYF. The CDR3 nucleotides read TGCGCCACAACTGGAACTCCGGGAAATTACGATACGCAGTATTTT.